A single sample is the source of the 3 T cell receptor beta chains below, sequenced in a study of Tregs in tolerant kidney transplant recipients (dated by TCRdb to 2018 to 2020). The time point label, read with the paper, signifies: blood sample drawn before combined kidney and bone marrow transplant. The library was built by means of the immunoSEQ multiplex PCR assay. Held by TCRdb, this immuneACCESS table contains in-frame sequences only and omits some clones. Under half of the omission traces to an unresolved V gene where checked; the cause of the rest is unknown. The sample table shows about 73,000 clones, and less than 95% are seen once. Approximately 0.33% of the sample is in the top ten clones. Sequenced material: Tregs from blood, taken before the transplant. These receptors all stem from a human donor who received a combined kidney and bone marrow transplant.

The gene calls are TRBV7-8 and TRBJ2-3, with D maybe TRBD2 (5 bases). CDR3 length equals 14 residues. CDR1 is SGHVS, CDR2 FQNEAQ, per germline. Trimming left V 4 bases short and J 7 bases short, with 15 bases between. The CDR3 is CASSSGLFTHTQYF. The CDR3 DNA follows: TGTGCCAGCAGCTCAGGACTGTTCACGCATACGCAGTATTTT.

V and J are TRBV5-7 and TRBJ1-2; 10 bases are a match to TRBD1. TRBV5-7 is an ORF, and what it does is uncertain. Trimming cost V 4 bases and J 4 bases; bases outside gene matches: 4. The CDR3 runs to 14 residues. The CDR3 here is CASSRRQGAYGYTF. The DNA for the CDR3 is TGTGCCAGCAGCCGTAGACAGGGGGCCTATGGCTACACCTTC.

The gene calls are TRBV6-1 and TRBJ2-1; 10 bases are shared with TRBD2. J lost 0 bases, V lost 5 bases, and 1 base had no gene match. The CDR3 consists of 15 residues. The germline CDR1 and CDR2 sequences are MNHNS and SASEGT. The CDR3 nucleotides read TGTGCCAGCAGTTCTAGCGGGGGCTCCTACAATGAGCAGTTCTTC. It specifies CASSSSGGSYNEQFF.